One and the same sample provided the 30 T cell receptor beta chains below, sequenced in a study of T-cell reconstitution after alpha-beta-depleted transplantation in children. Preparation of the TCRbeta library used unique molecular identifiers. From the PCR reads, TCRdb called clonotypes with MiXCR, one entry per CDR3 protein. The sample shows roughly 590,000 distinct CDR3 sequences, roughly 15% of them seen only once. The sample here was PBMCs from the stem cell graft donor, taken from the stem cell graft. Receptors were obtained from a human donor who donated a stem cell graft to a child with acute myeloid leukemia.

The rearrangement links TRBV12-3 or TRBV12-4 to TRBJ1-2; D possibly corresponds to TRBD1 (5 bases). Trimming pared 2 bases from V and 6 bases from J, leaving 13 bases between. The CDR3 consists of 14 residues. CDR3 nucleotides: TGTGCCAGCAGTTTAACCGGGACCTTCGATGGCTACACCTTC. This sequence encodes CASSLTGTFDGYTF.

The table lists this clonotype with a few counts. This chain joins TRBV20-1 and TRBJ2-3, with TRBD1 as a possible D gene (5 bases). Between the trimmed V and J ends, which lost 5 bases and 0 bases, there was a span of 21 bases. The CDR3 is 17 residues long. Germline loops: CDR1 DFQATT, CDR2 SNEGSKA (reference sequence). The CDR3 nucleotides read TGCAGTGCTCCTATAGTCGGCAGGGCGGTGAGCACAGATACGCAGTATTTT. Translation gives CSAPIVGRAVSTDTQYF.

This clonotype was observed a handful of times. The genes are TRBV20-1 and TRBJ2-2, with 13 positions matching TRBD2. The J segment lost 5 bases and the V segment lost 6 bases, leaving 6 bases of the junction unmatched. Per the germline V gene, CDR1 is DFQATT and CDR2 is SNEGSKA (reference sequence). This CDR3 has 15 amino acids. Here the CDR3 DNA reads TGCAGTGCCCTTGGGACTAGCGGGGAAACCGGGGAGCTGTTTTTT. Protein: CSALGTSGETGELFF.

This clonotype was detected a few times. V usage is TRBV20-1 and J usage is TRBJ1-4; TRBD1 matches 9 bases. The length of the CDR3 is 16 residues. The germline V gene has CDR1 DFQATT and CDR2 SNEGSKA (reference sequence). Trimming took 5 bases from V and 3 from J; bases not matched to a gene: 10. DNA for the CDR3: TGCAGTGCTCAGTGGGGACAGGGCAGGGCTAATGAAAAACTGTTTTTT. It translates to CSAQWGQGRANEKLFF.

The chain couples TRBV12-3 or TRBV12-4 to TRBJ1-6; 7 nucleotides agree with TRBD1. This CDR3 comprises 15 residues. The trim removed 2 bases at V and 6 bases at J, leaving 4 bases unmatched. In DNA form, the CDR3 reads TGTGCCAGCAGTTTATCGGGACAGCCTAATTCACCCCTCCACTTT. This sequence encodes CASSLSGQPNSPLHF.

This clonotype was seen repeatedly, ten times or more. The chain is built from TRBV12-3 or TRBV12-4 and TRBJ1-1, with unresolved D. The CDR3 is 11 amino acids. V was cut by 6 bases and J by 3 bases, with 5 bases left in between. CDR3 DNA: TGTGCCAGCAGCCTGTACACTGAAGCTTTCTTT. Residues: CASSLYTEAFF.

The rearrangement links TRBV5-1 to TRBJ2-5, with D perhaps matching TRBD1 or TRBD2 (5 bases each). V was trimmed by 2 bases and J by 0 bases, leaving 11 bases between them. Germline loops: CDR1 SGHRS, CDR2 YFSETQ. The CDR3 sequence is 15 residues long. As DNA, the CDR3 is TGCGCCAGCAGCTTTCATGGGACGGACCAAGAGACCCAGTACTTC. Its translation is CASSFHGTDQETQYF.

This clonotype was observed many times. V is TRBV5-1 and J is TRBJ2-3; 9 positions match TRBD2. This CDR3 spans 15 amino acids. The V and J ends lost 3 bases and 6 bases, in that order; junction bases with no gene match: 8. Germline loops: CDR1 SGHRS, CDR2 YFSETQ. The CDR3 here is CASSSGHLAGDTQYF. The CDR3 nucleotides are TGCGCCAGCAGCTCCGGACATCTAGCGGGGGATACGCAGTATTTT.

This clonotype was seen a handful of times. The chain recombines TRBV10-3 with TRBJ2-1; D call uncertain. V lost 2 bases and J lost 7, with 6 bases in between. CDR3 length: 12 residues. Looked up from germline, CDR1 is ENHRY and CDR2 is SYGVKD. The CDR3 DNA sequence: TGTGCCATCAGTGAGATGGGTAATGAGCAGTTCTTC. Translated, it gives CAISEMGNEQFF.

As concerns this clonotype: This sequence may be a read error, since a much larger clone differs from it by one base. The chain recombines TRBV6-1 with TRBJ1-2; D unresolved. The CDR3 runs 15 residues. Germline V gene lookup returns CDR1 MNHNS and CDR2 SASEGT. The V and J ends lost 5 bases and 3 bases respectively, with 16 bases between them. The chain's CDR3 is CASSPRGKKHYGYTF. The DNA for the CDR3 is TGTGCCAGCAGTCCCCGGGGAAAGAAACACTATGGCTACACCTTC.

This clonotype was found many times. This rearrangement joins TRBV7-9 to TRBJ2-2; no firm D call. The CDR3 length is 13 residues. Trimming took 3 bases from V and 4 from J, leaving 6 bases between them. CDR1 is SEHNR and CDR2 is FQNEAQ in the germline V gene (reference sequence). CDR3 in amino acids: CASSFRITGELFF. The CDR3 DNA is TGTGCCAGCAGCTTTAGGATCACCGGGGAGCTGTTTTTT. The whole variable domain, remainder taken from reference TRBV7-9 and TRBJ2-2, is DTGVSQNPRHKITKRGQNVTFRCDPISEHNRLYWYRQTLGQGPEFLTYFQNEAQLEKSRLLSDRFSAERPKGSFSTLEIQRTEQGDSAMYLCASSFRITGELFFGEGSRLTVL.

The chain recombines TRBV15 with TRBJ2-2; perhaps D is TRBD1 or TRBD2 (5 bases each). The ends were cut back, 1 base at V and 0 bases at J, with 15 bases in the middle. The CDR3 has 18 amino acids. CDR1 and CDR2 (germline): LNHNV, YYDKDF (reference sequence). The CDR3 here is CATSRGLGRTSNTGELFF. CDR3 nucleotide sequence: TGTGCCACCAGCAGAGGCCTGGGACGGACCTCGAACACCGGGGAGCTGTTTTTT.

The chain carries TRBV5-1 and TRBJ2-1; 7 bases are a match to TRBD1. Losses at the gene ends were 3 bases for V and 4 bases for J; bases not matched to a gene: 10. This CDR3 is 16 amino acids long. Germline V lookup: CDR1 SGHRS, CDR2 YFSETQ. The CDR3 here is CASSYTGVSAYNEQFF. The CDR3 nucleotides read TGCGCCAGCAGCTATACAGGGGTTTCGGCTTACAATGAGCAGTTCTTC.

This clonotype was observed a handful of times. The chain employs TRBV19 and TRBJ1-6; D is unresolved. This CDR3 is 14 amino acids long. Trimming took off 4 bases at V and 2 bases at J, with 6 bases between the two ends. Germline CDR1 LNHDA, CDR2 SQIVND (reference sequence). The CDR3 sequence: CASSNRAYNSPLHF. The CDR3 nucleotides are TGTGCCAGTAGTAACCGGGCCTATAATTCACCCCTCCACTTT. Together with reference TRBV19 and TRBJ1-6, the CDR3 gives the full variable domain: DGGITQSPKYLFRKEGQNVTLSCEQNLNHDAMYWYRQDPGQGLRLIYYSQIVNDFQKGDIAEGYSVSREKKESFPLTVTSAQKNPTAFYLCASSNRAYNSPLHFGNGTRLTVT.

This clonotype has ten or more counts. V usage is TRBV12-3 or TRBV12-4 and J usage is TRBJ1-6; D remains unclear. V was clipped by 7 bases and J by 9 bases, with 19 bases between them. The CDR3 is made up of 15 amino acids. The CDR3 DNA sequence: TGTGCCAGCAAGCCCGGACGGACGGTGGGTTCACCCCTCCACTTT. This gives the protein CASKPGRTVGSPLHF.

This clonotype was counted many times. The chain has TRBV24-1 and TRBJ2-3; 8 nucleotides agree with TRBD1. Unmatched junction bases numbered 14, after V lost 6 bases and J lost 4 bases. This CDR3 comprises 17 residues. The germline gives CDR1 KGHDR, CDR2 SFDVKD. The CDR3 here is CATSPGRGHYRADTQYF. The CDR3 nucleotides are TGTGCCACCAGTCCGGGCAGGGGGCATTATAGGGCAGATACGCAGTATTTT.

This chain links TRBV5-1 with TRBJ2-1; 8 bases align to TRBD2. Per germline, CDR1 SGHRS and CDR2 YFSETQ. The CDR3 has 15 residues. Germline trimming cut 4 bases from V and 4 bases from J; bases unmatched to any gene: 7. The chain's CDR3 is CASSRGGTGYNEQFF. CDR3 bases: TGCGCCAGCAGCCGGGGGGGGACTGGTTACAATGAGCAGTTCTTC. Full variable domain (outside the CDR3, taken from reference TRBV5-1 and TRBJ2-1): KAGVTQTPRYLIKTRGQQVTLSCSPISGHRSVSWYQQTPGQGLQFLFEYFSETQRNKGNFPGRFSGRQFSNSRSEMNVSTLELGDSALYLCASSRGGTGYNEQFFGPGTRLTVL.

The chain recombines TRBV7-6 with TRBJ2-1, with 12 bases that match TRBD2. The germline V gene has CDR1 SGHVS and CDR2 FNYEAQ. The CDR3 loop spans 16 amino acids. V was clipped by 2 bases and J by 4 bases; unmatched bases: 3. The chain's CDR3 is CASSLSSGGEYNEQFF. In DNA, the CDR3 is TGTGCCAGCAGCTTATCTAGCGGGGGGGAGTACAATGAGCAGTTCTTC.

The genes are TRBV30 and TRBJ1-2, with 7 bases lining up with TRBD1. J was trimmed by 5 bases and V by 4 bases; bases with no gene match: 4. Germline V lookup: CDR1 GTSNPN, CDR2 SVGIG (reference sequence). This CDR3 is built from 12 residues. The CDR3 nucleotides are TGTGCCTGGACTACAGGGGCGTATGGCTACACCTTC. It encodes CAWTTGAYGYTF.

The V gene is TRBV5-1, the J gene TRBJ2-1, with 8 bases matching TRBD1. Germline V gene data show CDR1 as SGHRS and CDR2 as YFSETQ. The CDR3 spans 12 residues. The ends lost 4 bases at V and 9 bases at J; junction bases unmatched: 3. The CDR3 region is CASSPGQGEQFF. The CDR3, as DNA: TGCGCCAGCAGCCCCGGACAGGGTGAGCAGTTCTTC.

This chain links TRBV5-1 with TRBJ1-1; D gene ambiguous. This CDR3 is 19 amino acids long. V was pared by 0 bases and J by 0 bases, with 21 bases between. In germline, CDR1 is SGHRS, CDR2 YFSETQ. The CDR3 DNA is TGCGCCAGCAGCTTGGCCAGCAAAATGTCGGGAAACATGAACACTGAAGCTTTCTTT. It specifies CASSLASKMSGNMNTEAFF. Variable domain in full (rest from reference TRBV5-1 and TRBJ1-1): KAGVTQTPRYLIKTRGQQVTLSCSPISGHRSVSWYQQTPGQGLQFLFEYFSETQRNKGNFPGRFSGRQFSNSRSEMNVSTLELGDSALYLCASSLASKMSGNMNTEAFFGQGTRLTVV.

J is TRBJ2-7 and V is TRBV25-1; D uncertain. The CDR3 runs 16 residues. CDR1 and CDR2 from the germline V gene are MGHDK and SYGVNS. V was cut by 8 bases and J by 0 bases, with 20 bases left in between. The CDR3 loop is CASEETTGLSSYEQYF. CDR3 in DNA: TGTGCCAGCGAAGAGACCACCGGTCTTAGCTCCTACGAGCAGTACTTC.

The rearrangement joins TRBV12-3 or TRBV12-4 to TRBJ2-1, with a possible D match to TRBD2 (7 bases). With the DNA end fitting TRBJ2-7 better, the J assignment may be wrong. This CDR3 has 14 residues. CDR3 region: CASSTGGGWNEQYF. CDR3 in DNA: TGTGCCAGCAGTACGGGGGGCGGATGGAATGAGCAGTACTTC.

This clonotype was seen many times. One junction end does not reproduce the germline sequence, and a read error may be involved. The V gene is TRBV20-1, the J gene TRBJ1-1; D remains ambiguous. The CDR3 length is 12 residues. Germline loops: CDR1 DFQATT, CDR2 SNEGSKA (reference sequence). DNA for the CDR3: TGCAGTGCTAGAGACCAGAACGCTGAAGCTTTCTTT. Translating it yields CSARDQNAEAFF.

This clonotype was detected only a few times. The rearrangement uses TRBV5-6 and TRBJ2-7, with a tentative D call TRBD2 (5 bases). Trimming removed 4 bases from V and 0 bases from J, with 8 bases in between. This CDR3 comprises 13 residues. Germline CDR1 reads SGHDT; CDR2 reads YYEEEE. In DNA form, the CDR3 reads TGTGCCAGCAGCGCGGGCCGCTCCTACGAGCAGTACTTC. The encoded protein is CASSAGRSYEQYF. The whole variable domain, remainder taken from reference TRBV5-6 and TRBJ2-7, is DAGVTQSPTHLIKTRGQQVTLRCSPKSGHDTVSWYQQALGQGPQFIFQYYEEEERQRGNFPDRFSGHQFPNYSSELNVNALLLGDSALYLCASSAGRSYEQYFGPGTRLTVT.

This sequence joins TRBV27 and TRBJ2-1; D is possibly TRBD1 or TRBD2 (5 bases each). The CDR3 consists of 14 residues. Trimming cost V 8 bases and J 4 bases, with 15 bases left between them. CDR1 is MNHEY, CDR2 SMNVEV, per germline (reference sequence). The CDR3 loop is CASSPGGFYNEQFF. In DNA form, the CDR3 reads TGTGCCAGCTCCCCTGGGGGTTTTTACAATGAGCAGTTCTTC.

This clonotype was seen more than once but under ten times. The chain carries TRBV21-1 and TRBJ2-1; whether TRBD2, the table's D call, matches the DNA was not checked. TRBV21-1 is noted as a pseudogene. The CDR3 consists of 15 residues. The CDR3 loop reads CASSRRASSYNEQFF. The CDR3 region has the DNA TGTGCCAGCAGCAGGAGGGCTTCATCCTACAATGAGCAGTTCTTC.

V is TRBV20-1 and J is TRBJ2-6, with 10 bases lining up with TRBD2. Germline assignment: CDR1 DFQATT and CDR2 SNEGSKA (reference sequence). The V gene end was trimmed by 2 bases and the J gene end by 4 bases; junction bases not matched to a gene: 8. This CDR3 contains 17 residues. As DNA, the CDR3 is TGCAGTGCTAGATCCGGGCTAGCGGGGGTAGGGGCCAACGTCCTGACTTTC. Encoded protein: CSARSGLAGVGANVLTF.

The chain uses TRBV24-1 and TRBJ2-1, with D unresolved. V was pared by 0 bases and J by 16 bases, with 12 bases between. This CDR3 is built from 12 residues. Germline V gene lookup returns CDR1 KGHDR and CDR2 SFDVKD. CDR3 region: CATSDLVTGVFF. Written as DNA, the CDR3 is TGTGCCACCAGTGATTTGGTAACGGGCGTATTCTTC.

This clonotype has a handful of counts. The chain links TRBV27 to TRBJ1-2, with no clear D. This CDR3 has 15 residues. V shed 4 bases and J shed 4 bases, with 16 bases lying between them. Per the germline V gene, CDR1 is MNHEY and CDR2 is SMNVEV (reference sequence). The DNA of the CDR3 is TGTGCCAGCAGTTCCCCTGCAACCCCCGGCTATGGCTACACCTTC. Its protein is CASSSPATPGYGYTF.